This note documents a single TCR beta chain sequence. The antigen is unknown. Use of 60 Vbeta and 13 Jbeta primers characterized the PCR. Assay used: immunoSEQ multiplex PCR; TCRdb lists only in-frame clones, some missing. This table holds about 180,000 clones, 85% found once. These data belong to a study of cytomegalovirus exposure and HLA in healthy donors. Findings and caveats of the study: TCR beta V segments were, for the most part, productive about 87% or about 30% of the time in an earlier analysis. The later analysis indicated that the majority of CMV-associated TCR beta chains appeared HLA-restricted.

The CDR3 has 15 residues. The V segment lost 5 bases and the J segment 2 bases; nucleotides outside the gene matches: 6. From germline, CDR1 is MNHNS and CDR2 SASEGT. The chain employs TRBV6-1 and TRBJ2-1, with TRBD1 identical over 7 bases. This TCR was sampled from a boy aged 2 to 9 in good health and CMV-seronegative. The sequencing input was PBMCs. The CDR3 here is CASSNDRDPYNEQFF. The CDR3 nucleotides read TGTGCCAGCAGTAATGACAGGGACCCCTACAATGAGCAGTTCTTC.